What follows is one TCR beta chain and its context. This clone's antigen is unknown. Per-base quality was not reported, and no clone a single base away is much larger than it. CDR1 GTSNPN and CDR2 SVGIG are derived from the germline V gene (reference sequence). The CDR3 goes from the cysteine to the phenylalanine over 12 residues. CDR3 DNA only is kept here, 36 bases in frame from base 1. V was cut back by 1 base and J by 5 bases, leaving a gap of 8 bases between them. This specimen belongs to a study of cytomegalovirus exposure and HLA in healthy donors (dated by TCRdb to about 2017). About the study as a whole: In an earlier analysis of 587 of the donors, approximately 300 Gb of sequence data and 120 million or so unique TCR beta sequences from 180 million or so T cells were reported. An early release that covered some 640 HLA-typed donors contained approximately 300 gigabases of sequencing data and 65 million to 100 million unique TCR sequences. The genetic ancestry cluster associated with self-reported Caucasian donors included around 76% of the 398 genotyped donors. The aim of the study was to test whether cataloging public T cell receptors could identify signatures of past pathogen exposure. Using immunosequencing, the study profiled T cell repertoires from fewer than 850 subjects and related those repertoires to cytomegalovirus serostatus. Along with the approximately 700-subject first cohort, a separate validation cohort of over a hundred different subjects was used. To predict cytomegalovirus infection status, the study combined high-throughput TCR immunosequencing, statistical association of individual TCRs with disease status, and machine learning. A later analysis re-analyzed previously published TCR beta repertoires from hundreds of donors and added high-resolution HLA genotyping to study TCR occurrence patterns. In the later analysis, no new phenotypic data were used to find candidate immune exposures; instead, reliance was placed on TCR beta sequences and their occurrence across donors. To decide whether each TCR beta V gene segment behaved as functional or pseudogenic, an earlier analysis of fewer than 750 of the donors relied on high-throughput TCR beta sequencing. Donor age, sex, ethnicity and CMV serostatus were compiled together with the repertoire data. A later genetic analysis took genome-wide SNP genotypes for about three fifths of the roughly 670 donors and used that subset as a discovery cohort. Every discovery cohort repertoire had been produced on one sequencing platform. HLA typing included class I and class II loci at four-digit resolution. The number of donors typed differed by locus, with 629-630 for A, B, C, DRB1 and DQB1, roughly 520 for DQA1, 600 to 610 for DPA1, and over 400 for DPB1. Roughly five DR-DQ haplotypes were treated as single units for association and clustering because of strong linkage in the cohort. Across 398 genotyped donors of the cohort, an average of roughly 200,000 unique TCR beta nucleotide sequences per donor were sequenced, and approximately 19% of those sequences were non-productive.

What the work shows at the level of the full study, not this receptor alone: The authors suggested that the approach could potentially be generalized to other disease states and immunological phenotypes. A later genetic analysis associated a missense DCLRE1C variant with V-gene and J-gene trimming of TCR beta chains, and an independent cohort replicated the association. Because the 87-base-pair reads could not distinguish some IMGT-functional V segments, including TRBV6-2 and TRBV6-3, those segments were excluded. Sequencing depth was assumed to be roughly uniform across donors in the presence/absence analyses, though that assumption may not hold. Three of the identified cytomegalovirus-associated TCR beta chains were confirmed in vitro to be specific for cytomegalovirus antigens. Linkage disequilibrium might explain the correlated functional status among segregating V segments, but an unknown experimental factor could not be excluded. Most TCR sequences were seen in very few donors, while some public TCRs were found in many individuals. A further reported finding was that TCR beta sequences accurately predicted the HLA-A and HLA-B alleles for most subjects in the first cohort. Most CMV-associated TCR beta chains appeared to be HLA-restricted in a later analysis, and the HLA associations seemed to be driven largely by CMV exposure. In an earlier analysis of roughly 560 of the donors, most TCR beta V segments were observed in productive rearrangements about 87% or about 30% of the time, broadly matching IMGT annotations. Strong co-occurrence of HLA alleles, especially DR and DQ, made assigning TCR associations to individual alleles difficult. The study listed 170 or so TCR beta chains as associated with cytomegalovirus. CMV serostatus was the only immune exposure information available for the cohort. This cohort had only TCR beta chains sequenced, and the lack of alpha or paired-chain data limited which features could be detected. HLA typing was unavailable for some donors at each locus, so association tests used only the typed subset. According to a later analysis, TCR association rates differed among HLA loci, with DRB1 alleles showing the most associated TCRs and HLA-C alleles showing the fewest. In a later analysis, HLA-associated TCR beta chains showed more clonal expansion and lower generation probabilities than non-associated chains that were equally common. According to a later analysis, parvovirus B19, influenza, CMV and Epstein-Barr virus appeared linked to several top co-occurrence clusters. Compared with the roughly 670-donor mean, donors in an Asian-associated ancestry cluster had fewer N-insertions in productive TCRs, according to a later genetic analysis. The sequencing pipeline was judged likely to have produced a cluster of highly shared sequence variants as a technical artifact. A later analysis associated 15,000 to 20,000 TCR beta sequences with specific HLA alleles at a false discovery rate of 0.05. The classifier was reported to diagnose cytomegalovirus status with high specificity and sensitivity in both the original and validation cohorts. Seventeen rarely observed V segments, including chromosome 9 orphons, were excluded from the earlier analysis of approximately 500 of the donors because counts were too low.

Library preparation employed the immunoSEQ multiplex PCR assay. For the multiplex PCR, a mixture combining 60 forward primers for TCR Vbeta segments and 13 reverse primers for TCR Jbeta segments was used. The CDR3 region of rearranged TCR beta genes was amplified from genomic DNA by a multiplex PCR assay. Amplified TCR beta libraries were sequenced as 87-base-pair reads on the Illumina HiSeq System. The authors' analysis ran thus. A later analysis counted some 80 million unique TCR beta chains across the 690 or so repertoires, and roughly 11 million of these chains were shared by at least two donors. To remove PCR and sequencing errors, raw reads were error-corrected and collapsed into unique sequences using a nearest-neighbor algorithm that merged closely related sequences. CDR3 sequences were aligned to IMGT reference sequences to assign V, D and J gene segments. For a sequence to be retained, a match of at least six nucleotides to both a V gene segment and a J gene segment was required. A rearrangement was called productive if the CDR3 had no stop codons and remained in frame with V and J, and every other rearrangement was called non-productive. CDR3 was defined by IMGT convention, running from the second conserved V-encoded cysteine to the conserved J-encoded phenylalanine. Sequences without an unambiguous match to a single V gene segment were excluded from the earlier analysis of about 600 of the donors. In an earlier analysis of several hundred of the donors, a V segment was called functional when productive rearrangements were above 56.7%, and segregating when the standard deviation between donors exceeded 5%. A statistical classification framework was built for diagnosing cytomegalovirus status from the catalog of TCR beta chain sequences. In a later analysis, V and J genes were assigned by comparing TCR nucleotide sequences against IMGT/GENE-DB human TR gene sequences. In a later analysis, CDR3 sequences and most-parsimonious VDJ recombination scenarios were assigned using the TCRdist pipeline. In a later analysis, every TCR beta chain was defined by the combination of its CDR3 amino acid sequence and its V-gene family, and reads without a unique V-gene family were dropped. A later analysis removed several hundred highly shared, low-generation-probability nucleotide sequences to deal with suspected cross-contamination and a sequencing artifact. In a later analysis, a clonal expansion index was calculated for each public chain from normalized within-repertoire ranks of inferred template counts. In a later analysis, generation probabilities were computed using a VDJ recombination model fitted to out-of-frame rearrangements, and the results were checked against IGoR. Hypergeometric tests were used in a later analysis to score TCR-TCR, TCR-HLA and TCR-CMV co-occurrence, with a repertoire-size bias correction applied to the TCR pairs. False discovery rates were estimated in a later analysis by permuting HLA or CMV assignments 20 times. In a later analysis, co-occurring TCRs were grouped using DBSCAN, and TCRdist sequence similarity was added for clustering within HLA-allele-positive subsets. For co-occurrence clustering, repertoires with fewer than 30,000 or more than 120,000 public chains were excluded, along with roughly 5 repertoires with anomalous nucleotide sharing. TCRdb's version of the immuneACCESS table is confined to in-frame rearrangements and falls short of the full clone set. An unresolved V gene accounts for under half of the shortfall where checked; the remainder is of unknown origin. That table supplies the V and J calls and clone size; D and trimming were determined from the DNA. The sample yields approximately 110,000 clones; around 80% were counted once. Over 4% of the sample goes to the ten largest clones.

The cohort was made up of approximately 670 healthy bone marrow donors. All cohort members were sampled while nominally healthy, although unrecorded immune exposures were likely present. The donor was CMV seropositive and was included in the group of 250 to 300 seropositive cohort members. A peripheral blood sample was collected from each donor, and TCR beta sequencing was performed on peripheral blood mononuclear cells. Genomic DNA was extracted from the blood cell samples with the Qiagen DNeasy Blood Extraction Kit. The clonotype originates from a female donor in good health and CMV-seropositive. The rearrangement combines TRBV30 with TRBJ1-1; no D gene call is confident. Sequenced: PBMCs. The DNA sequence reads TGTGCCTGGAGTGAACTGAGGACTGAAGCTTTCTTT. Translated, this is CAWSELRTEAFF.